This T cell receptor beta chain was retrieved from a study of T-cell memory formation after mild COVID-19. Germline CDR1 reads LGHNA; CDR2 reads YNFKEQ. V gave up 2 bases and J gave up 5 bases; unmatched junction bases: 14. CDR3 length equals 17 residues. TCRdb passed the 5' RACE reads through MiXCR, listing each CDR3 protein once. There are hundreds of thousands of distinct CDR3 sequences in the sample; 15% to 20% occur only once, and around 12% lies in the top ten. The chain uses TRBV4-2 and TRBJ1-2; 7 nucleotides match TRBD1. This receptor was identified in an adult woman who had mild COVID-19 (a few samples of this study predate the infection). Cell type and time point are not known. The sequencing input was PBMCs or a T cell subset sorted from them (not recorded which). Here the CDR3 reads CASSQSPSGGLGYGYTF. The CDR3 nucleotides read TGTGCCAGCAGCCAATCGCCGTCAGGGGGGCTCGGGTATGGCTACACCTTC.